The present T cell receptor (beta chain) was sequenced within a study of CD8+ T cells in alopecia areata. Study as a whole: Percentage of affected scalp area was the basis on which treated patients' severity was scored.

Investigators isolated RNA and reverse transcribed it into cDNA to act as the sequencing template. Clones were sequenced by immunoSEQ multiplex PCR, and TCRdb holds only the in-frame ones, with some missing. The table lists approximately 130,000 clones, under 65% of them singletons. Remarks on this clone: Its antigen is undetermined.

Stated treatment: oral pan-JAK inhibitor, 5-10 mg twice daily. Alopecia areata patients provided lesional scalp punch biopsies and peripheral blood, both collected for the study. Points from the study as a whole: Lesional tissue from the scalp (especially in alopecia totalis/universalis) showed higher clonality than normal scalp.

This CDR3 contains 16 residues. V lost 5 bases and J 7 bases, leaving 18 bases between the germline ends. Germline CDR1 is SGHTA and CDR2 is FQGNSA. This chain connects TRBV7-2 to TRBJ1-6; D is perhaps TRBD1 (6 bases). This TCR was recovered from a human donor with alopecia areata. The sequencing here drew on CD4+ T cells sorted from blood, taken at week 4, from a patient treated with tofacitinib. The CDR3 DNA follows: TGTGCCAGCAGCCAAGACCGGGACAACAAAAATTCACCCCTCCACTTT. Protein product: CASSQDRDNKNSPLHF.